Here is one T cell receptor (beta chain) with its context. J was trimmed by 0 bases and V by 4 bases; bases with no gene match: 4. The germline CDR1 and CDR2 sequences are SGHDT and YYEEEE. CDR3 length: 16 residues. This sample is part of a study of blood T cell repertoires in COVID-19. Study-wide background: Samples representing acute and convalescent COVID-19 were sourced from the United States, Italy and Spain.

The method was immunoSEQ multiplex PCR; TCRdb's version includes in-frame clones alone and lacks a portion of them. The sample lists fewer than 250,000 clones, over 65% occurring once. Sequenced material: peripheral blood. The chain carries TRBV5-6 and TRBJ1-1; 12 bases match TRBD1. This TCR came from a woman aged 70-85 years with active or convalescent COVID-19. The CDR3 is CASSPGQGALNTEAFF. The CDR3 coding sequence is TGTGCCAGCAGCCCGGGACAGGGGGCCCTGAACACTGAAGCTTTCTTT.